This T cell receptor beta chain was recovered during a study of CD8+CD57+ T cells in acquired aplastic anemia. The V and J ends lost 2 bases and 2 bases respectively, with 7 bases between them. Germline V CDR1 and CDR2: GTSNPN, SVGIG (reference sequence). The length of the CDR3 is 13 residues. TCR beta VDJ and CDR3 were profiled, and genomic DNA was the template. TCRdb processed the reads anew with MiXCR; each CDR3 protein has one entry. The data show about 250,000 distinct CDR3 sequences, with 40% to 50% seen just once and 6.5% to 10% held by the top ten. It was patients with CD8+CD57+ cell expansion by flow cytometry who were chosen for sequencing.

This clonotype originated in a human donor with aplastic anemia. The rearrangement links TRBV30 to TRBJ1-5, with D unresolved. Sequenced: sorted CD4+, CD8+, or CD8+CD57+ T cells (not recorded which) from PBMCs. The CDR3 nucleotides read TGTGCCTGGAGTCTAGTGGGCAATCAGCCCCAGCATTTT. It codes for CAWSLVGNQPQHF. The full variable domain, in which reference TRBV30 and TRBJ1-5 provide the parts outside the CDR3, is SQTIHQWPATLVQPVGSPLSLECTVEGTSNPNLYWYRQAAGRGLQLLFYSVGIGQISSEVPQNLSASRPQDRQFILSSKKLLLSDSGFYLCAWSLVGNQPQHFGDGTRLSIL.